The entry below gives a single TCR beta chain sequence along with its context. The target antigen is unknown. The source of the sample is a study of cytomegalovirus exposure and HLA in healthy donors. TCRdb keeps only in-frame clones here, not all; method: immunoSEQ multiplex PCR. The repertoire holds some 130,000 clones, with approximately 80% as singletons. The approximately 120-subject validation cohort, separate from the roughly 670-subject first cohort, included the donors. This CDR3 is built from 14 residues. Germline loops: CDR1 SQVTM, CDR2 ANQGSEA. The germline V and J ends were trimmed by 0 bases and 8 bases, with 16 bases remaining between them. Findings of the study overall: The classifier reportedly diagnosed cytomegalovirus status with high specificity and sensitivity. It was 160 or so TCR beta chains that were listed as cytomegalovirus-associated. Most sequenced TCRs were rare (though some public TCRs occurred in many donors).

This sequence was found in a man aged 30-40 years in good health and CMV-seropositive. The chain joins TRBV29-1 to TRBJ1-2, with D hard to call. The sequenced material came from PBMCs. The CDR3: CSVEDRVRPGGYTF. The CDR3 nucleotides read TGCAGCGTTGAAGATCGGGTTAGGCCGGGAGGCTACACCTTC.